This T cell receptor beta chain was identified in a study of blood T cell repertoires in COVID-19. This CDR3 has 16 amino acids. CDR1 is MNHEY and CDR2 is SVGAGI in the germline V gene. V was clipped by 0 bases and J by 6 bases, with 14 bases between them. Sequencing was performed with immunoSEQ multiplex PCR; in TCRdb, only in-frame clones are kept and a portion is missing. This table has 150,000 or so clones, 70% to 90% appearing once. V gene TRBV6-5 combines with J gene TRBJ1-4; no clear D. The source is a young man with acute or convalescent COVID-19. Sequenced input: peripheral blood. The CDR3 DNA sequence: TGTGCCAGCAGTTACTCGTATTCGGGGATTTATGAAAAACTGTTTTTT. It translates to CASSYSYSGIYEKLFF.